Given below is one T cell receptor (beta chain) in context. Its specificity is not known. The sample belongs to a study of shared clonotypes between healthy human individuals. Germline CDR1 is MNHEY and CDR2 is SVGAGI. This CDR3 region has 14 residues. Trimming cost V 5 bases and J 1 base, with 11 bases left between them. Per the original methods: Filtering differed, since immunoSEQ gave only junction sequences and no quality scores. Clones were sequenced by immunoSEQ multiplex PCR, and TCRdb holds only the in-frame ones, with some missing. That table is the source of V, J and clone size, and D and trimming were worked out from the DNA. The repertoire holds around 700,000 clones, less than 80% seen once, with about 1.8% in the top ten. Study-wide points: In several donors, around 5% of naive CD4 clonotypes appeared in common. Even with large depth, rarefaction showed that sorted-subset sequencing was incomplete.

Division of CD4+ cells produced a CD45RA+ naive subset and a CD45RA-negative memory subset. V and J are TRBV6-5 and TRBJ1-1; D remains unclear. Material for sequencing was memory CD4+ T cells sorted from blood. Indicated subset: CD45RA-negative fraction. This clonotype was obtained from a woman aged 30 to 39 in good health. The CDR3 is CASSPPTRNTEAFF. The CDR3 nucleotides read TGTGCCAGCAGTCCCCCGACGCGGAACACTGAAGCTTTCTTT.